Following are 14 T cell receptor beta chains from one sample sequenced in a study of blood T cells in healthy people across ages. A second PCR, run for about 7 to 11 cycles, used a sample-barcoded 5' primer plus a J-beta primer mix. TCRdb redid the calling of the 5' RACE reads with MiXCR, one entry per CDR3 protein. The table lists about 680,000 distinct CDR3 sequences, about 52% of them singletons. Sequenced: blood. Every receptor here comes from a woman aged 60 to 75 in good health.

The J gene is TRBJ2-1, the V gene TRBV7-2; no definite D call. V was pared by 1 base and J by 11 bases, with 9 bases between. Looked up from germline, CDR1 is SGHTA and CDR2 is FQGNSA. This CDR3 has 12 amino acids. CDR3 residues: CASSLVTEQQFF. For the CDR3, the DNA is TGTGCCAGCAGCTTAGTAACAGAACAGCAGTTCTTC.

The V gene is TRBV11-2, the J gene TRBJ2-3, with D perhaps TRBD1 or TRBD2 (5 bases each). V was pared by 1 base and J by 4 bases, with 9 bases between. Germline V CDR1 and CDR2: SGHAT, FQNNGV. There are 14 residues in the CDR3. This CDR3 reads CASSLVGGSDTQYF. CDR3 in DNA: TGTGCCAGCAGCTTAGTTGGGGGATCAGATACGCAGTATTTT.

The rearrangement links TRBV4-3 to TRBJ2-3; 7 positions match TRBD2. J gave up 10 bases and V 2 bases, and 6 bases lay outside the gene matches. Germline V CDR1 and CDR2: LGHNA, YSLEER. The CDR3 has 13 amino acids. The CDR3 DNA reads TGCGCCAGCAGCCAACTCGGACTAGTCGCGCAGTATTTT. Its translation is CASSQLGLVAQYF.

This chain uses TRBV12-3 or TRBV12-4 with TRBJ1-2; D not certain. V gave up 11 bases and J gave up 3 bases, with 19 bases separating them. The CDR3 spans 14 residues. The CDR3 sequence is CAGTPGGGYYGYTF. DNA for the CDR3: TGTGCCGGCACCCCGGGAGGCGGTTACTATGGCTACACCTTC.

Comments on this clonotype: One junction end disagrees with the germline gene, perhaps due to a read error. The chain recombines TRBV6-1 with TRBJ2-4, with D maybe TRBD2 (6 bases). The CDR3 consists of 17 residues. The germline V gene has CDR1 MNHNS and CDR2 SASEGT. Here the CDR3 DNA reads TGTGCCAGCAATGAAGATAGCGGTTCAGTAGCCAAAAACATTCAGTACTTC. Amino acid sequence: CASNEDSGSVAKNIQYF.

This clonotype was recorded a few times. The CDR3 DNA reads as TGCAGTGCTCCGCCGGGACTAGCGGGAGAGACCCAGTACTTC. Translating it yields CSAPPGLAGETQYF. The chain carries TRBV20-1 and TRBJ2-5; 12 nucleotides match TRBD2. Germline trimming cut 5 bases from V and 4 bases from J; bases unmatched to any gene: 5. CDR1 and CDR2 from the germline V gene are DFQATT and SNEGSKA (reference sequence). The CDR3 runs 14 residues.

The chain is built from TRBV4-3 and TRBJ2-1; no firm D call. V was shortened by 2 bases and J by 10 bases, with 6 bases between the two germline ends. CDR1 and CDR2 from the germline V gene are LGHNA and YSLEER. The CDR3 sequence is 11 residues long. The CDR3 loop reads CASSQLLEQFF. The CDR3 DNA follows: TGCGCCAGCAGCCAATTGCTAGAGCAGTTCTTC.

The CDR3 spells CSVVGTPFEQYF. CDR3 nucleotide sequence: TGCAGCGTTGTCGGGACACCGTTTGAGCAGTACTTC. The chain employs TRBV29-1 and TRBJ2-4, with D perhaps TRBD1 (6 bases). Trimming removed 4 bases from V and 13 bases from J, with 17 bases in between. Germline CDR1 SQVTM, CDR2 ANQGSEA. The CDR3 is 12 residues long.

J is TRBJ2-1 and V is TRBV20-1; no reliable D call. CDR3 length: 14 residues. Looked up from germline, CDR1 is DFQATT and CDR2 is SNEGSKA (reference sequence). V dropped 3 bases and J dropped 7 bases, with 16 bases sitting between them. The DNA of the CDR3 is TGCAGTGCTAGGGTTCCGGGCGCCAAAAATGAGCAGTTCTTC. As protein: CSARVPGAKNEQFF.

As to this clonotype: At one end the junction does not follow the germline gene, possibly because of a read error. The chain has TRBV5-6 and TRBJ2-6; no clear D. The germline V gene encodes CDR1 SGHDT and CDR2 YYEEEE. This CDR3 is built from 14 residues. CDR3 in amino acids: CVSSPWRLRNVLTF. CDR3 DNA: TGCGTCAGCAGCCCTTGGAGACTGAGAAACGTCCTGACTTTC.

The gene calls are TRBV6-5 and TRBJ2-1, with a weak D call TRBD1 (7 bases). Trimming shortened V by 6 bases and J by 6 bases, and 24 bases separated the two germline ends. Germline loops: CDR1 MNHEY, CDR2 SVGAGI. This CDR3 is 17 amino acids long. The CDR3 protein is CASRKGGQKVMGNEQFF. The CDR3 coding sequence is TGTGCCAGCAGAAAGGGGGGACAGAAGGTCATGGGCAATGAGCAGTTCTTC.

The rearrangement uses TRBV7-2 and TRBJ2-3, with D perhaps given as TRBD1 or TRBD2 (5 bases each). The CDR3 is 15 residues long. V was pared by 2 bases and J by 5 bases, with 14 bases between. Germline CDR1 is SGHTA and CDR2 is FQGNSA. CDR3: CASSLYGARGDTQYF. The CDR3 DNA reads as TGTGCCAGCAGCTTATACGGGGCACGGGGAGATACGCAGTATTTT. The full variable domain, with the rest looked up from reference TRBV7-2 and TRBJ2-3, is GAGVSQSPSNKVTEKGKDVELRCDPISGHTALYWYRQSLGQGLEFLIYFQGNSAPDKSGLPSDRFSAERTGGSVSTLTIQRTQQEDSAVYLCASSLYGARGDTQYFGPGTRLTVL.

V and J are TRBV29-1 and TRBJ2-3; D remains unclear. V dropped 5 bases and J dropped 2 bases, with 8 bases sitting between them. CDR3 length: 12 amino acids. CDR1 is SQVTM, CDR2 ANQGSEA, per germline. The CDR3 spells CSVCQATDTQYF. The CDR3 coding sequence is TGCAGCGTTTGCCAGGCCACAGATACGCAGTATTTT.

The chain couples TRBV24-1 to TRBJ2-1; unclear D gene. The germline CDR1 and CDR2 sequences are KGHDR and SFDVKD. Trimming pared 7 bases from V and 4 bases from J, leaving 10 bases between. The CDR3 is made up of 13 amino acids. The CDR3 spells CATRPTDYNEQFF. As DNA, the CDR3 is TGTGCCACCAGGCCGACCGATTACAATGAGCAGTTCTTC.